This TCR beta chain came from a study of cytomegalovirus exposure and HLA in healthy donors. Overall study findings and caveats: TCR association rates varied by HLA locus in a later analysis, with DRB1 highest and HLA-C lowest.

The CDR3 loop spans 15 amino acids. V was pared by 4 bases and J by 7 bases, with 17 bases between. Germline CDR1 reads SGHRS; CDR2 reads YFSETQ. On this clone: No antigen is known for it.

The PCR used 60 Vbeta and 13 Jbeta primers. Measured with immunoSEQ multiplex PCR; TCRdb has only the in-frame clones, and not every one. This sample carries some 150,000 clones, roughly 80% of them seen once, and the ten largest clones take about 1.6%. The source material was PBMCs. This sequence was found in a man aged 40-49 years in good health and CMV-seronegative. V is TRBV5-1 and J is TRBJ2-2; TRBD1 is a possible D gene (5 bases). The CDR3 region has the DNA TGCGCCAGCAGCCTCTCTGTGCAGGGCGGCGGGGAGCTGTTTTTT. This codes for CASSLSVQGGGELFF.